This T cell receptor (beta chain) was found in a study of T cells in Graves' hyperthyroidism and ophthalmopathy. General study findings and limits: Among thyroid clonotypes expanded above 0.001, most also appeared in blood.

CDR3 size: 16 residues. The V end was cut by 3 bases, the J end by 5 bases, with 19 bases between. Germline values: CDR1 LNHDA, CDR2 SQIVND (reference sequence). This sample holds PBMCs from 8 to 10 ml fresh peripheral blood. With regard to this clonotype: Its antigen is still unknown.

The investigators amplified TCR beta CDR3 regions from RNA transcripts. RT-PCR in the first round (using the HTBI primer set) targeted the TCR CDR3. Via MiXCR, TCRdb re-called the multiplex PCR reads, giving one row per CDR3 protein. This sample carries a few hundred thousand distinct CDR3 sequences, 15% of them seen once, and the ten largest clones take approximately 29%. Sequenced sample: blood. This clonotype was obtained from a woman in her 30s with Graves' hyperthyroidism. The chain couples TRBV19 to TRBJ1-2; tentative D call: TRBD1 (5 bases). Written as DNA, the CDR3 is TGTGCCAGTAGTATGAATGAACAGGCCCGATTGTATGGCTACACCTTC. Amino acids: CASSMNEQARLYGYTF. Filled out from reference TRBV19 and TRBJ1-2, the complete variable domain reads DGGITQSPKYLFRKEGQNVTLSCEQNLNHDAMYWYRQDPGQGLRLIYYSQIVNDFQKGDIAEGYSVSREKKESFPLTVTSAQKNPTAFYLCASSMNEQARLYGYTFGSGTRLTVV.